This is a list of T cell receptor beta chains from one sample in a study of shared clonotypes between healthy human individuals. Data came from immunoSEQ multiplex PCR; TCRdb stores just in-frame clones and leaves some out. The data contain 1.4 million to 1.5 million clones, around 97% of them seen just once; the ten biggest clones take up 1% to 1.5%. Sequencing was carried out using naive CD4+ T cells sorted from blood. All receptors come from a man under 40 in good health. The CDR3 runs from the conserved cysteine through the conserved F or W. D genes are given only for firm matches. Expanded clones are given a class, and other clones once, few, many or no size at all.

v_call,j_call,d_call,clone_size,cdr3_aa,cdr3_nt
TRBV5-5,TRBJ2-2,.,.,CASSSSWSYTGELFF,TGTGCCAGCAGCTCCTCCTGGTCCTACACCGGGGAGCTGTTTTTT
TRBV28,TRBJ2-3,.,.,CASSLPPGSGGTDTQYF,TGTGCCAGCAGTTTACCCCCGGGTAGCGGAGGGACAGATACGCAGTATTTT
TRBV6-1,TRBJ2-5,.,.,CASSVLTLGTQYF,TGTGCCAGCAGTGTTCTGACCCTCGGGACCCAGTACTTC
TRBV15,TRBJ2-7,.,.,CATSRSGSRWEQYF,TGTGCCACCAGCAGATCCGGGTCCCGATGGGAGCAGTACTTC
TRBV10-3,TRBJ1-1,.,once,CATRRNTEAFF,TGTGCCACACGAAGGAACACTGAAGCTTTCTTT
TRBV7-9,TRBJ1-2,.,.,CASSSAGWGRNYGYTF,TGTGCCAGCAGCTCTGCCGGGTGGGGGAGGAACTATGGCTACACCTTC
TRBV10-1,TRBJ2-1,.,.,CASSVNRYYNEQFF,TGCGCCAGCAGTGTAAATAGGTACTACAATGAGCAGTTCTTC
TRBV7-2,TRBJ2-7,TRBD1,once,CASSLLFDRGAYEQYF,TGTGCCAGCAGCTTACTGTTCGACAGGGGAGCCTACGAGCAGTACTTC
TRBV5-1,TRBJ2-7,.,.,CASSLEGLLYEQYF,TGCGCCAGCAGCTTGGAGGGGTTATTATACGAGCAGTACTTC
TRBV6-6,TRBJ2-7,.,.,CASSTGNYEQYF,TGTGCCAGCAGTACGGGTAACTACGAGCAGTACTTC
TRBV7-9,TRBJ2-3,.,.,CASSPTLGSSTDTQYF,TGTGCCAGCAGCCCGACCTTGGGGAGCTCTACAGATACGCAGTATTTT
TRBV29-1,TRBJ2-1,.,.,CSVTLGSDHKFF,TGCAGCGTTACCCTCGGGAGCGATCATAAGTTCTTC
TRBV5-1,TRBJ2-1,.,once,CASSLTTGWVNEQFF,TGCGCCAGCAGCTTGACAACAGGATGGGTCAATGAGCAGTTCTTC
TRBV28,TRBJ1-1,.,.,CASSSRVNTEAFF,TGTGCCAGCAGTTCCAGGGTGAACACTGAAGCTTTCTTT
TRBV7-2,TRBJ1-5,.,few,CASSPKGANQPQHF,TGTGCCAGCAGCCCAAAAGGTGCAAATCAGCCCCAGCATTTT
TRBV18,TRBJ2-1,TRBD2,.,CASSPLPSGIYNEQFF,TGTGCCAGCTCACCTCTGCCTAGCGGGATATACAATGAGCAGTTCTTC
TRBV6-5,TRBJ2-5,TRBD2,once,CASSYPTSGQETQYF,TGTGCCAGCAGTTACCCGACTAGCGGCCAAGAGACCCAGTACTTC
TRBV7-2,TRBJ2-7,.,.,CASSLFRGRGNYEQYF,TGTGCCAGCAGCTTATTTCGGGGCAGGGGCAACTACGAGCAGTACTTC
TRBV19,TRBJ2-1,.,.,CASFPHLVTSSYNEQFF,TGTGCCAGCTTCCCCCATCTCGTTACTTCTTCCTACAATGAGCAGTTCTTC
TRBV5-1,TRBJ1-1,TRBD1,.,CASSPGTANTEAFF,TGCGCCAGCAGCCCCGGGACAGCCAACACTGAAGCTTTCTTT
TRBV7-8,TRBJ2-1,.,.,CASSVNRVPMNEQFF,TGTGCCAGCAGCGTCAACAGGGTACCGATGAATGAGCAGTTCTTC
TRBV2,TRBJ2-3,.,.,CASSAGADTQYF,TGTGCCAGCAGTGCGGGAGCAGATACGCAGTATTTT
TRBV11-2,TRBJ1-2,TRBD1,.,CASRPIRDRGQVAYGYTF,TGTGCCAGCAGACCAATCCGGGACAGGGGACAAGTAGCCTATGGCTACACCTTC
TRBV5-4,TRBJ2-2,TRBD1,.,CASSSTRDRNTGELFF,TGTGCCAGCAGCTCTACCCGGGACAGGAACACCGGGGAGCTGTTTTTT